Given below is one TCR beta chain in context. The antigen is undetermined. TRB was amplified by touch-down multiplex PCR, primer pools A and B combined. TCRdb reprocessed the multiplex PCR reads, with one entry per CDR3 protein and no DNA. The sample table includes under 8,500 distinct CDR3 sequences. TRB amplification used roughly 250 ng of peripheral blood genomic DNA. CDR1 is DFQATT and CDR2 is SNEGSKA in the germline V gene (reference sequence). This CDR3 is 13 amino acids long. This entry is derived from a study of T cell clusters in autoimmune cytopenias. The overall study: TRB sequencing had a median about 55,000 reads and approximately 2,500 distinct clonotypes per sample. Study-wide findings and caveats: Primary autoimmune cytopenia patients appeared to lack physiological T cell clusters present in healthy donors. The T cell clusters came from computational analysis alone and lack functional validation.

Sequenced sample: peripheral blood. This clonotype originated in a human donor with an autoimmune cytopenia or autoimmune hepatitis (not recorded which). The chain combines TRBV20-1 with TRBJ2-7; TCRdb names TRBD2, which stays unverified in the absence of DNA. CDR3 sequence: CSARLTSGPEQYF.